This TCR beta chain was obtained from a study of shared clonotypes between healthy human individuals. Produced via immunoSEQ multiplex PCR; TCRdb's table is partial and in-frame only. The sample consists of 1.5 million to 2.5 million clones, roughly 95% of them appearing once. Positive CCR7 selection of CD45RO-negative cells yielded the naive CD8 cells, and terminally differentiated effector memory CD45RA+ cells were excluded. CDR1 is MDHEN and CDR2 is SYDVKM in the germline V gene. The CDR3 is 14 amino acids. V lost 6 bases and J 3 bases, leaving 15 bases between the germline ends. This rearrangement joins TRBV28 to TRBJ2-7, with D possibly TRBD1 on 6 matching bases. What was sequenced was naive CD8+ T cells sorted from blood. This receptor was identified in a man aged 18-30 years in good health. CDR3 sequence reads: CASSLQGSRYEQYF. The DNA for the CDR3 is TGTGCCAGCAGCCTACAGGGTTCCCGCTACGAGCAGTACTTC.